The rows below give T cell receptor beta chains drawn from one sample of a study of T cells after yellow fever vaccination. TCRdb fed the 5' RACE reads into MiXCR, producing one record per CDR3 protein. The profile shows 450,000 to 550,000 distinct CDR3 sequences, just over 20% of them singletons. Sequenced material: PBMCs, taken about 21 days after the first yellow fever vaccination. The receptors shown here come from a man between 18 and 35 years old who received the YFV17D yellow fever vaccine. The CDR3 runs from the conserved cysteine through the conserved F or W.

J gene	V gene	CDR3 protein
TRBJ2-3	TRBV12-3/TRBV12-4	CASRPLAGGPQDTQYF
TRBJ1-6	TRBV11-2	CASSLGTAHSPLHF
TRBJ2-1	TRBV2	CASTQGEYNEQFF
TRBJ2-6	TRBV15	CATSRGRYSGANVLTF
TRBJ2-7	TRBV6-5	CASSLLTGGGSYEQYF
TRBJ2-2	TRBV5-6	CASSLLEGELFF
TRBJ2-2	TRBV6-1	CASSRLAANSYTGELFF
TRBJ2-3	TRBV3-1	CASSQADRGYTDTQYF
TRBJ1-1	TRBV2	CASSRRQGLNTEAFF
TRBJ2-2	TRBV9	CASSVVSSPTGELFF
TRBJ2-2	TRBV11-1	CASDCVPRAGLTGELFF
TRBJ1-2	TRBV5-1	CASSWGPEYTF
TRBJ1-5	TRBV7-9	CASSETADGYNNQPQHF
TRBJ1-2	TRBV7-8	CATRAGESGGYTF
TRBJ1-1	TRBV5-1	CASSPYRGQDTEAFF
TRBJ2-3	TRBV5-1	CASSMDRGTFYTQYF
TRBJ1-1	TRBV7-8	CASSFLSGTEAFF
TRBJ2-1	TRBV24-1	CATSDPGLAGHNEQFF
TRBJ1-2	TRBV18	CASSPAVDSNYGYTF
TRBJ1-4	TRBV5-4	CASSTQTHPLGEKLFF
TRBJ2-2	TRBV5-5	CASSLYWGENTGELFF
TRBJ2-3	TRBV18	CASSPRALNTDTQYF
TRBJ2-1	TRBV14	CASSQLSRAEEQFF
TRBJ1-2	TRBV20-1	CSASTRGYGYTF
TRBJ2-3	TRBV11-2	CASSPGTAGGFSTDTQYF
TRBJ2-3	TRBV7-2	CASSLAGDYSTDTQYF
TRBJ2-3	TRBV5-8	CASSRAEGADTQYF
TRBJ1-5	TRBV7-8	CASSLPGRKPQHF
TRBJ2-3	TRBV4-3	CASSQGSGDTDTQYF
TRBJ1-2	TRBV11-2	CASSLSPVDNYGYTF
TRBJ2-7	TRBV5-1	CASSLGERPYEQYF
TRBJ2-2	TRBV27	CASKEPGELFF
TRBJ1-2	TRBV10-3	CAIRRGVANYGYTF
TRBJ1-1	TRBV7-3	CASSPTRDPNTEAFF
TRBJ2-2	TRBV10-3	CAIKGSGTNTGELFF
TRBJ2-1	TRBV28	CASRIQGQYNEQFF
TRBJ2-3	TRBV9	CASSSRIDTDTQYF
TRBJ2-1	TRBV7-9	CASSSPYSGDGDEQFF
TRBJ2-5	TRBV11-1	CASSFDRSQETQYF
TRBJ2-3	TRBV5-1	CASSPDSTSTDTQYF
TRBJ1-1	TRBV19	CASSISPGIGGTEAFF
TRBJ1-5	TRBV6-1	CASSQTGYQPQHF
TRBJ2-7	TRBV5-1	CASSWAGTGDEQYF
TRBJ2-4	TRBV5-1	CASSAAGTGGIQYF
TRBJ2-6	TRBV5-1	CASSSGMYSGANVLTF
TRBJ1-5	TRBV4-3	CASSQDLDREFGQRQPQHF
TRBJ2-3	TRBV6-1	CASSQQGQGPDTQYF
TRBJ2-7	TRBV12-3/TRBV12-4	CASSLELEGLEQYF
TRBJ2-7	TRBV5-5	CASSFSAYEQYF
TRBJ1-1	TRBV20-1	CSARDVQAGTEAFF
TRBJ2-1	TRBV24-1	CATSDVPSYNEQFF
TRBJ1-3	TRBV7-9	CASSTRTGSSGNTIYF
TRBJ2-3	TRBV6-2/TRBV6-3	CASGDSRSADTQYF
TRBJ1-5	TRBV30	CAWSVRGNQPQHF
TRBJ1-5	TRBV2	CASSEGGGNQPQHF
TRBJ2-2	TRBV19	CASSTRPTGELFF
TRBJ1-4	TRBV5-1	CASSYGLFQHNEKLFF
TRBJ1-5	TRBV7-2	CASSTGTVKQPQHF